This passage covers 23 T cell receptor beta chains from one sample sequenced in a study of control samples from healthy donors and cancer patients. TCRdb's copy holds only in-frame clones and misses some; the assay was immunoSEQ multiplex PCR. The sample yields around 23,000 clones, around 85% seen once. The sequenced material came from PBMCs. The receptors come from a man aged 55 to 70 with head and neck cancer.

A few counts support this clone. Additional DNA sequences in this sample encode the identical CDR3. The chain links TRBV7-9 to TRBJ1-3; 8 bases fit TRBD1. The CDR3 contains 15 residues. CDR1 is SEHNR, CDR2 FQNEAQ, per germline (reference sequence). The trim removed 2 bases at V and 2 bases at J, leaving 2 bases unmatched. CDR3 protein: CASSLQGATGNTIYF. The CDR3 coding sequence is TGTGCCAGCAGCTTACAGGGGGCAACTGGAAACACCATATATTTT.

CDR3 protein: CAWSVKGYRENTEAFF. CDR3 bases: TGTGCCTGGAGTGTTAAGGGATACAGGGAGAACACTGAAGCTTTCTTT. The V and J genes are TRBV30 and TRBJ1-1; the D gene is possibly TRBD1 (6 bases). This CDR3 has 16 amino acids. Trimming took 0 bases from V and 1 from J, leaving 15 bases between them. Germline V lookup: CDR1 GTSNPN, CDR2 SVGIG (reference sequence).

This CDR3 is CASSLAPKAEQYF. CDR3 nucleotides: TGTGCCAGCAGCCTCGCCCCCAAGGCCGAGCAGTACTTC. This sequence joins TRBV14 and TRBJ2-7; D is ambiguous. V lost 4 bases and J 6 bases, leaving 13 bases between the germline ends. The CDR3 is made up of 13 amino acids. CDR1 and CDR2 (germline): SGHDN, FVKESK.

The chain employs TRBV7-8 and TRBJ1-4; weak D call: TRBD1 (6 bases). The V end was cut by 3 bases, the J end by 0 bases, with 17 bases between. Germline lookup yields CDR1 SGHVS and CDR2 FQNEAQ. The CDR3 is 18 amino acids. CDR3 coding DNA: TGTGCCAGCAGCTTGACAGGAGGATTAATCTCAACTAATGAAAAACTGTTTTTT. It is translated as CASSLTGGLISTNEKLFF. Together with reference TRBV7-8 and TRBJ1-4, the CDR3 gives the full variable domain: GAGVSQSPRYKVAKRGQDVALRCDPISGHVSLFWYQQALGQGPEFLTYFQNEAQLDKSGLPSDRFFAERPEGSVSTLKIQRTQQEDSAVYLCASSLTGGLISTNEKLFFGSGTQLSVL.

This clone occurred once. The chain joins TRBV2 to TRBJ2-3; D remains ambiguous. Trimming removed 7 bases from V and 7 bases from J, with 6 bases in between. Germline V CDR1 and CDR2: SNHLY, FYNNEI. The CDR3 runs to 10 residues. Written as DNA, the CDR3 is TGTGCCAGCACCACGAATACGCAGTATTTT. Amino acids: CASTTNTQYF.

The rearrangement uses TRBV6-5 and TRBJ2-1; 10 nucleotides agree with TRBD2. CDR3 length: 14 residues. The V gene end was trimmed by 11 bases and the J gene end by 6 bases; junction bases not matched to a gene: 10. Per germline, CDR1 MNHEY and CDR2 SVGAGI. CDR3 in amino acids: CAGSPGLAFNEQFF. The CDR3 region has the DNA TGTGCCGGGTCGCCGGGACTAGCGTTCAATGAGCAGTTCTTC.

The chain combines TRBV6-4 with TRBJ2-1; 8 bases map to TRBD1. Germline lookup yields CDR1 MRHNA and CDR2 SNTAGT. The CDR3 has 13 residues. V gave up 6 bases and J gave up 9 bases; unmatched junction bases: 7. CDR3 coding DNA: TGTGCCAGCAGCCCGGACAGGGCGGGTGAGCAGTTCTTC. Translation: CASSPDRAGEQFF.

The V gene is TRBV11-3, the J gene TRBJ2-1; 12 nucleotides agree with TRBD2. The length of the CDR3 is 15 residues. The germline CDR1 and CDR2 sequences are SGHNT and YENEEA. V shed 5 bases and J 7 bases; nucleotides not matched to a gene: 6. The CDR3: CASSRTSGKGNEQFF. DNA of the CDR3: TGTGCCAGCAGCCGGACTAGCGGGAAAGGGAATGAGCAGTTCTTC.

The rearrangement links TRBV9 to TRBJ1-2; 9 nucleotides agree with TRBD1. Germline V gene data show CDR1 as SGDLS and CDR2 as YYNGEE. The length of the CDR3 is 16 residues. The V and J ends lost 4 bases and 4 bases, in that order; junction bases with no gene match: 11. This CDR3 is CASSPRPGQGTYGYTF. The CDR3 nucleotides are TGTGCCAGCAGCCCCCGGCCGGGACAGGGAACCTATGGCTACACCTTC.

This chain connects TRBV5-4 to TRBJ1-1; D might be TRBD1 (6 bases). CDR1 is SGHNT and CDR2 is YYREEE in the germline V gene (reference sequence). V lost 4 bases to trimming and J lost 1 base, with 17 bases between them. CDR3 length equals 16 residues. CDR3 sequence (DNA): TGTGCCAGCAGCCTTGCTCCAGGGGCGCGGAACACTGAAGCTTTCTTT. This translates into CASSLAPGARNTEAFF.

V usage is TRBV18 and J usage is TRBJ2-5; the D gene is possibly TRBD1 (5 bases). Germline V gives CDR1 KGHSH, CDR2 LQKENI. The V end lost 3 bases, the J end lost 5 bases, and 10 bases lay between the germline ends. The length of the CDR3 is 13 residues. CDR3 loop: CASSPSRVETQYF. The CDR3 nucleotides read TGTGCCAGCTCACCCAGCAGGGTTGAGACCCAGTACTTC.

The chain uses TRBV10-1 and TRBJ2-1; D may be TRBD1 (6 bases). CDR1 is WNHNN and CDR2 is SYGVQD in the germline V gene (reference sequence). This CDR3 contains 14 residues. V was trimmed by 3 bases and J by 2 bases, leaving 8 bases between them. The CDR3 is CASSEGGPYNEQFF. The CDR3 bases are TGCGCCAGCAGTGAAGGGGGACCCTACAATGAGCAGTTCTTC.

The DNA of the CDR3 is TGTGCCAGCAGCTTAGGTTGGGCGGGGGAGCAGTTCTTC. It specifies CASSLGWAGEQFF. The gene calls are TRBV7-6 and TRBJ2-1, with D perhaps matching TRBD2 (6 bases). Germline V gene lookup returns CDR1 SGHVS and CDR2 FNYEAQ. The V and J ends lost 1 base and 10 bases respectively, with 11 bases between them. There are 13 residues in the CDR3.

The CDR3 region has the DNA TGTGCCACCAGCAGCGGAAGCCTAACCCTATACAATGAGCAGTTCTTC. This gives the protein CATSSGSLTLYNEQFF. This rearrangement joins TRBV15 to TRBJ2-1; no firm D call. The CDR3 has 16 residues. The V gene lost 3 bases and the J gene lost 4 bases, with 16 bases spanning the gap. Germline assignment: CDR1 LNHNV and CDR2 YYDKDF (reference sequence).

This chain connects TRBV4-1 to TRBJ1-3; no reliable D call. Trimming shortened V by 1 base and J by 2 bases, and 9 bases separated the two germline ends. Germline CDR1 and CDR2: MGHRA and YSYEKL. CDR3 length: 15 residues. The CDR3 DNA sequence: TGCGCCAGCAGCCAAGTGTCGGCCCCTGGAAACACCATATATTTT. Residues: CASSQVSAPGNTIYF.

The CDR3 nucleotides read TGCAGCGTCCTGACTAGCGGAGAGACCCAGTACTTC. Translated: CSVLTSGETQYF. The rearrangement uses TRBV29-1 and TRBJ2-5; 9 nucleotides match TRBD2. Per germline, CDR1 SQVTM and CDR2 ANQGSEA. V lost 6 bases and J lost 4; bases outside the gene matches: 3. The CDR3 is 12 amino acids.

The chain combines TRBV5-4 with TRBJ1-1; D might be TRBD1 (6 bases). Germline CDR1 SGHNT, CDR2 YYREEE (reference sequence). The CDR3 sequence is 15 residues long. Trimming pared 0 bases from V and 1 base from J, leaving 10 bases between. CDR3 amino acids: CASSLAGRGNTEAFF. The CDR3 DNA sequence: TGTGCCAGCAGCTTGGCCGGCAGGGGGAACACTGAAGCTTTCTTT.

This chain joins TRBV6-6 and TRBJ2-2; D might be TRBD1 (6 bases). This CDR3 is built from 15 residues. Germline V CDR1 and CDR2: MNHNY, SVGAGI (reference sequence). V dropped 2 bases and J dropped 4 bases, with 11 bases sitting between them. CDR3 in DNA: TGTGCCAGCAGTTACAGGACAGTGTCCACCGGGGAGCTGTTTTTT. It yields the protein CASSYRTVSTGELFF.

This sequence joins TRBV10-3 and TRBJ1-1; the D gene is possibly TRBD1 (6 bases). Germline V lookup: CDR1 ENHRY, CDR2 SYGVKD. This CDR3 contains 14 residues. V gave up 3 bases and J gave up 0 bases, with 8 bases separating them. CDR3 coding DNA: TGTGCCATCAGTGAAGGGGGGGTGAACACTGAAGCTTTCTTT. Translation gives CAISEGGVNTEAFF.

The chain couples TRBV6-5 to TRBJ1-1; D ambiguous. Per germline, CDR1 MNHEY and CDR2 SVGAGI. V shed 2 bases and J shed 3 bases, with 7 bases lying between them. The CDR3 spans 13 residues. The CDR3 reads CASSYGKYTEAFF. The DNA for the CDR3 is TGTGCCAGCAGTTACGGGAAGTACACTGAAGCTTTCTTT.

The rearrangement joins TRBV1 to TRBJ2-1; the table's D call, TRBD2, was not checked against the DNA. TRBV1 is reported as a pseudogene. The CDR3 consists of 16 residues. The CDR3 reads CTSSRPGASGTHEQFF. The CDR3 region has the DNA TGCACCAGCAGCCGCCCGGGGGCTAGCGGGACTCATGAGCAGTTCTTC.

This clone was recorded only once. J is TRBJ2-6 and V is TRBV5-5; the D is unclear. V shed 4 bases and J shed 2 bases, with 10 bases lying between them. Germline V gives CDR1 SGHKS, CDR2 YYEKEE (reference sequence). The CDR3 spans 15 residues. DNA of the CDR3: TGTGCCAGCAGCCTAACGAGGCCTGGGGCCAACGTCCTGACTTTC. Translation: CASSLTRPGANVLTF.

V usage is TRBV29-1 and J usage is TRBJ2-5, with TRBD2 matching 7 bases. The length of the CDR3 is 13 residues. Looked up from germline, CDR1 is SQVTM and CDR2 is ANQGSEA. V lost 1 base, J lost 5 bases, and 4 bases stayed unmatched. The CDR3 here is CSVEVAGGETQYF. CDR3 in DNA: TGCAGCGTTGAAGTAGCGGGCGGGGAGACCCAGTACTTC.